This is a list of T cell receptor beta chains from one sample in a study of cytomegalovirus exposure and HLA in healthy donors. Repertoires were generated with immunoSEQ multiplex PCR, while TCRdb's copy carries only in-frame clones and drops some. This table has about 220,000 clones, over 80% appearing once. Sequencing input: PBMCs. These receptors all come from a woman in her 30s in good health and CMV-seropositive. Both conserved end residues are part of each CDR3. D genes are given only for firm matches. The size entry is marked missing in some rows and otherwise reads once, few, many or a size class.

clone size: .
CDR3 length: 14
D gene: TRBD1
J gene: TRBJ1-5
V gene: TRBV28
CDR3 protein: CASSFLDRGQPQHF
CDR3 DNA: TGTGCCAGCAGTTTCTTAGACAGGGGACAGCCCCAGCATTTT

clone size: .
CDR3 length: 15
D gene: TRBD1
J gene: TRBJ2-7
V gene: TRBV5-4
CDR3 protein: CASSLGDRPLSEQYF
CDR3 DNA: TGTGCCAGCAGCTTGGGGGACAGACCCCTCTCCGAGCAGTACTTC

clone size: once
CDR3 length: 13
D gene: TRBD1
J gene: TRBJ1-1
V gene: TRBV30
CDR3 protein: CAWSLRGQAEAFF
CDR3 DNA: TGTGCCTGGAGTCTTAGGGGACAGGCTGAAGCTTTCTTT

clone size: few
CDR3 length: 17
D gene: TRBD2
J gene: TRBJ2-1
V gene: TRBV5-1
CDR3 protein: CASSLAPTSGRGHEQFF
CDR3 DNA: TGCGCCAGCAGCTTGGCCCCTACTAGCGGGAGGGGCCATGAGCAGTTCTTC

clone size: .
CDR3 length: 15
D gene: TRBD2
J gene: TRBJ2-1
V gene: TRBV6-5
CDR3 protein: CASRHTSGGENEQFF
CDR3 DNA: TGTGCCAGCAGACACACTAGCGGGGGGGAGAATGAGCAGTTCTTC

clone size: once
CDR3 length: 15
D gene: .
J gene: TRBJ2-3
V gene: TRBV5-6
CDR3 protein: CASNLPGPSEDTQYF
CDR3 DNA: TGTGCCAGCAATTTACCCGGGCCCTCTGAAGATACGCAGTATTTT

clone size: .
CDR3 length: 13
D gene: .
J gene: TRBJ2-3
V gene: TRBV30
CDR3 protein: CAWSVQGGGTQYF
CDR3 DNA: TGTGCCTGGAGTGTACAAGGAGGGGGTACGCAGTATTTT

clone size: .
CDR3 length: 15
D gene: .
J gene: TRBJ2-3
V gene: TRBV28
CDR3 protein: CASSYTGLSTDTQYF
CDR3 DNA: TGTGCCAGCAGCTACACAGGACTTAGCACAGATACGCAGTATTTT

clone size: few
CDR3 length: 14
D gene: .
J gene: TRBJ1-2
V gene: TRBV28
CDR3 protein: CASSFGQGPSSYTF
CDR3 DNA: TGTGCCAGCAGTTTCGGGCAAGGTCCTTCGAGCTACACCTTC

clone size: .
CDR3 length: 14
D gene: .
J gene: TRBJ1-5
V gene: TRBV2
CDR3 protein: CASSNRDLPGPQHF
CDR3 DNA: TGTGCCAGCAGTAACAGGGATCTTCCGGGGCCCCAGCATTTT

clone size: .
CDR3 length: 11
D gene: .
J gene: TRBJ2-7
V gene: TRBV20-1
CDR3 protein: CSARDSGVQYF
CDR3 DNA: TGCAGTGCAAGGGACTCGGGCGTGCAGTACTTC

clone size: .
CDR3 length: 14
D gene: TRBD1
J gene: TRBJ2-7
V gene: TRBV6-5
CDR3 protein: CASSRQGGVNEQYF
CDR3 DNA: TGTGCCAGCAGTCGACAGGGGGGAGTTAACGAGCAGTACTTC

clone size: .
CDR3 length: 15
D gene: .
J gene: TRBJ2-1
V gene: TRBV6-1
CDR3 protein: CASADGTLDHNEQFF
CDR3 DNA: TGTGCCAGCGCGGACGGGACCCTAGATCACAATGAGCAGTTCTTC

clone size: .
CDR3 length: 14
D gene: .
J gene: TRBJ2-7
V gene: TRBV4-1
CDR3 protein: CASSQVTATYEQYF
CDR3 DNA: TGCGCCAGCAGCCAAGTTACAGCCACCTACGAGCAGTACTTC

clone size: .
CDR3 length: 13
D gene: .
J gene: TRBJ2-5
V gene: TRBV10-3
CDR3 protein: CAISVPGNETQYF
CDR3 DNA: TGTGCCATCAGTGTTCCGGGAAATGAGACCCAGTACTTC

clone size: once
CDR3 length: 14
D gene: TRBD2
J gene: TRBJ2-7
V gene: TRBV28
CDR3 protein: CASLLSGRSYEQYF
CDR3 DNA: TGTGCCAGCCTCCTAAGCGGGAGGAGCTACGAGCAGTACTTC

clone size: .
CDR3 length: 14
D gene: .
J gene: TRBJ2-3
V gene: TRBV7-6
CDR3 protein: CASSFQPGADTQYF
CDR3 DNA: TGTGCCAGCAGCTTCCAACCAGGGGCAGATACGCAGTATTTT

clone size: .
CDR3 length: 12
D gene: .
J gene: TRBJ2-1
V gene: TRBV29-1
CDR3 protein: CSADPTSNEQFF
CDR3 DNA: TGCAGCGCTGACCCAACTAGCAATGAGCAGTTCTTC

clone size: .
CDR3 length: 14
D gene: .
J gene: TRBJ2-6
V gene: TRBV28
CDR3 protein: CASSLFSGANVLTF
CDR3 DNA: TGTGCCAGCAGCCTATTTTCTGGGGCCAACGTCCTGACTTTC

clone size: .
CDR3 length: 19
D gene: TRBD2
J gene: TRBJ2-1
V gene: TRBV9
CDR3 protein: CASSVESGTSGSKYNEQFF
CDR3 DNA: TGTGCCAGCAGCGTAGAATCCGGGACTAGCGGGAGTAAATACAATGAGCAGTTCTTC

clone size: .
CDR3 length: 16
D gene: TRBD1
J gene: TRBJ1-5
V gene: TRBV30
CDR3 protein: CAWSAQPGQTTQPQHF
CDR3 DNA: TGTGCCTGGAGTGCGCAACCGGGACAGACGACTCAGCCCCAGCATTTT

clone size: .
CDR3 length: 15
D gene: .
J gene: TRBJ2-1
V gene: TRBV9
CDR3 protein: CASSPTRGGYNEQFF
CDR3 DNA: TGTGCCAGCAGCCCCACCAGGGGGGGATACAATGAGCAGTTCTTC

clone size: .
CDR3 length: 12
D gene: .
J gene: TRBJ2-7
V gene: TRBV6-5
CDR3 protein: CASKTGTYEQYF
CDR3 DNA: TGTGCCAGCAAGACCGGAACCTACGAGCAGTACTTC

clone size: .
CDR3 length: 16
D gene: TRBD1
J gene: TRBJ1-2
V gene: TRBV13
CDR3 protein: CASSSKGQENNYGYTF
CDR3 DNA: TGTGCCAGCAGCTCAAAGGGACAGGAGAATAACTATGGCTACACCTTC

clone size: .
CDR3 length: 15
D gene: .
J gene: TRBJ2-5
V gene: TRBV25-1
CDR3 protein: CASSELAGRQETQYF
CDR3 DNA: TGTGCCAGCAGTGAATTGGCGGGTCGCCAAGAGACCCAGTACTTC

clone size: .
CDR3 length: 13
D gene: .
J gene: TRBJ2-3
V gene: TRBV6-5
CDR3 protein: CASSLRETDTQYF
CDR3 DNA: TGTGCCAGCAGTCTCCGCGAAACAGATACGCAGTATTTT

clone size: .
CDR3 length: 13
D gene: .
J gene: TRBJ1-2
V gene: TRBV2
CDR3 protein: CANTPRTDYGYTF
CDR3 DNA: TGTGCCAACACCCCACGGACAGACTATGGCTACACCTTC

clone size: once
CDR3 length: 16
D gene: TRBD2
J gene: TRBJ2-3
V gene: TRBV6-6
CDR3 protein: CASRPSGTSSGDTQYF
CDR3 DNA: TGTGCCAGCAGGCCCTCCGGGACTAGTTCTGGGGATACGCAGTATTTT

clone size: .
CDR3 length: 12
D gene: .
J gene: TRBJ2-7
V gene: TRBV2
CDR3 protein: CASRQGAYEQYF
CDR3 DNA: TGTGCCAGCAGGCAAGGGGCATACGAGCAGTACTTC

clone size: .
CDR3 length: 15
D gene: TRBD2
J gene: TRBJ2-1
V gene: TRBV29-1
CDR3 protein: CSVRLAGGLYNEQFF
CDR3 DNA: TGCAGCGTACGACTAGCGGGAGGGCTCTACAATGAGCAGTTCTTC

clone size: .
CDR3 length: 16
D gene: .
J gene: TRBJ2-2
V gene: TRBV7-3
CDR3 protein: CASSLRAGLTPGELFF
CDR3 DNA: TGTGCCAGCAGCCTGCGGGCAGGGCTCACACCCGGGGAGCTGTTTTTT

clone size: .
CDR3 length: 14
D gene: TRBD2
J gene: TRBJ2-7
V gene: TRBV30
CDR3 protein: CAWARGRAAYEQYF
CDR3 DNA: TGTGCCTGGGCGCGCGGGAGGGCCGCCTACGAGCAGTACTTC

clone size: .
CDR3 length: 15
D gene: .
J gene: TRBJ1-4
V gene: TRBV6-1
CDR3 protein: CASSQAPGVVEKLFF
CDR3 DNA: TGTGCCAGCAGCCAAGCTCCAGGCGTAGTCGAAAAACTGTTTTTT

clone size: few
CDR3 length: 15
D gene: TRBD1
J gene: TRBJ1-5
V gene: TRBV19
CDR3 protein: CASSSRTGDRQPQHF
CDR3 DNA: TGTGCCAGTAGTTCAAGGACAGGGGATCGGCAGCCCCAGCATTTT

clone size: .
CDR3 length: 12
D gene: .
J gene: TRBJ1-2
V gene: TRBV30
CDR3 protein: CAWSSQGYGYTF
CDR3 DNA: TGTGCCTGGAGTTCACAGGGCTATGGCTACACCTTC

clone size: once
CDR3 length: 13
D gene: .
J gene: TRBJ2-7
V gene: TRBV19
CDR3 protein: CASNSGYSYEQYF
CDR3 DNA: TGTGCCAGTAATAGCGGATACTCCTACGAGCAGTACTTC

clone size: .
CDR3 length: 15
D gene: .
J gene: TRBJ1-4
V gene: TRBV28
CDR3 protein: CASSLQIATNEKLFF
CDR3 DNA: TGTGCCAGCAGTTTACAGATAGCAACTAATGAAAAACTGTTTTTT

clone size: .
CDR3 length: 12
D gene: .
J gene: TRBJ2-7
V gene: TRBV6-1
CDR3 protein: CASSELSWEQYF
CDR3 DNA: TGTGCCAGCAGTGAATTATCGTGGGAGCAGTACTTC

clone size: .
CDR3 length: 11
D gene: .
J gene: TRBJ1-1
V gene: TRBV7-8
CDR3 protein: CASLRGTEAFF
CDR3 DNA: TGTGCCAGCTTGAGAGGGACTGAAGCTTTCTTT

clone size: .
CDR3 length: 12
D gene: .
J gene: TRBJ2-7
V gene: TRBV5-6
CDR3 protein: CASSLLDNEQYF
CDR3 DNA: TGTGCCAGCAGCCTCCTAGATAACGAGCAGTACTTC

clone size: once
CDR3 length: 14
D gene: .
J gene: TRBJ2-2
V gene: TRBV28
CDR3 protein: CASSFSSYTGELFF
CDR3 DNA: TGTGCCAGCAGTTTTTCCAGTTACACCGGGGAGCTGTTTTTT

clone size: .
CDR3 length: 18
D gene: TRBD2
J gene: TRBJ2-2
V gene: TRBV4-2
CDR3 protein: CASSQKGYGLAGIRELFF
CDR3 DNA: TGTGCCAGCAGCCAAAAAGGGTACGGACTAGCGGGAATCAGGGAGCTGTTTTTT